The 27 T cell receptor beta chains listed next were all sequenced from one sample in a study of blood T cell repertoires in COVID-19 (TCRdb year 2020). Receptors were amplified or captured by the immunoSEQ multiplex PCR assay. Held by TCRdb, this immuneACCESS table contains in-frame sequences only and omits some clones. Under half of the omission traces to an unresolved V gene where checked; the cause of the rest is unknown. The sample includes roughly 380,000 clones, with 80% to 90% observed a single time. The leading ten clones occupy about 1.5% of the sample. The sequencing sample was made of PBMCs or T cells enriched from blood (not recorded which). Every receptor here comes from a man under 40 who had recovered from COVID-19.

V and J are TRBV29-1 and TRBJ2-1; D perhaps matches TRBD2 (5 bases). The CDR3 is 15 residues long. Germline CDR1 is SQVTM and CDR2 is ANQGSEA. The V end lost 2 bases, the J end lost 0 bases, and 11 bases lay between the germline ends. The CDR3 loop reads CSVERGFSSYNEQFF. The CDR3 DNA is TGCAGCGTTGAACGAGGGTTTAGCTCCTACAATGAGCAGTTCTTC.

In this sample, this clone turned up once. The chain carries TRBV19 and TRBJ1-2, with TRBD1 matching 8 bases. Germline CDR1 is LNHDA and CDR2 is SQIVND (reference sequence). The V gene end was trimmed by 7 bases and the J gene end by 1 base; junction bases not matched to a gene: 11. The CDR3 covers 16 residues. The CDR3 DNA sequence: TGTGCCAGTAAAACTACGTCGACAGGGGTTAACTATGGCTACACCTTC. Encoded protein: CASKTTSTGVNYGYTF.

The rearrangement links TRBV6-4 to TRBJ1-1; D not resolved. CDR3 length equals 13 residues. V was cut by 4 bases and J by 1 base, with 7 bases left in between. The germline V gene encodes CDR1 MRHNA and CDR2 SNTAGT. The CDR3 nucleotides are TGTGCCAGCAGTGCCCAGGAGAACACTGAAGCTTTCTTT. Its translation: CASSAQENTEAFF.

The chain employs TRBV11-2 and TRBJ1-3; D remains unclear. V was trimmed by 3 bases and J by 2 bases, leaving 8 bases between them. This CDR3 has 14 residues. Looked up from germline, CDR1 is SGHAT and CDR2 is FQNNGV. CDR3 in amino acids: CASSLQRAGNTIYF. CDR3 DNA: TGTGCCAGCAGCTTGCAGCGAGCTGGAAACACCATATATTTT.

This sequence joins TRBV15 and TRBJ2-7; D is perhaps TRBD1 (6 bases). Germline values: CDR1 LNHNV, CDR2 YYDKDF (reference sequence). Trimming stripped 0 bases from V and 3 bases from J, with 12 bases between. The CDR3 loop spans 15 amino acids. The CDR3 coding sequence is TGTGCCACCAGCAGAGATCCTTCAGGGGTCTACGAGCAGTACTTC. Amino acids: CATSRDPSGVYEQYF.

Points on this clone: Other DNA sequences of this sample code for an identical CDR3. This chain links TRBV6-5 with TRBJ1-2, with a weak D call TRBD1 (6 bases). The CDR3 extends over 14 amino acids. Germline loops: CDR1 MNHEY, CDR2 SVGAGI. V lost 2 bases and J 2 bases, leaving 9 bases between the germline ends. The CDR3 coding sequence is TGTGCCAGCAGTTACCGTACAGGGAACTATGGCTACACCTTC. It encodes CASSYRTGNYGYTF.

This chain joins TRBV6-5 and TRBJ2-1; 8 bases line up with TRBD1. V shed 7 bases, J shed 12 bases, and the junction held 11 bases outside the gene matches. Per the germline V gene, CDR1 is MNHEY and CDR2 is SVGAGI. The CDR3 length is 13 residues. The CDR3 sequence is CASTKDREGVQFF. In DNA, the CDR3 is TGTGCCAGCACCAAGGACAGGGAAGGGGTGCAGTTCTTC.

J is TRBJ1-2 and V is TRBV5-6, with no clear D. Trimming shortened V by 5 bases and J by 5 bases, and 13 bases separated the two germline ends. The CDR3 loop spans 13 amino acids. In germline, CDR1 is SGHDT, CDR2 YYEEEE. This CDR3 reads CASSLPGEYGYTF. DNA of the CDR3: TGTGCCAGCAGTCTTCCAGGCGAGTATGGCTACACCTTC.

V is TRBV2 and J is TRBJ2-5; 15 nucleotides match TRBD2. This CDR3 is 17 amino acids long. Germline-derived CDR1 and CDR2 are SNHLY and FYNNEI. The junction had 6 bases not matched to a gene; V was cut back by 5 bases and J by 2 bases. CDR3 region: CASSPGLAGGPQETQYF. Here the CDR3 DNA reads TGTGCCAGCAGTCCGGGACTAGCGGGGGGACCACAAGAGACCCAGTACTTC. The whole variable domain, remainder taken from reference TRBV2 and TRBJ2-5, is EPEVTQTPSHQVTQMGQEVILRCVPISNHLYFYWYRQILGQKVEFLVSFYNNEISEKSEIFDDQFSVERPDGSNFTLKIRSTKLEDSAMYFCASSPGLAGGPQETQYFGPGTRLLVL.

In this sample, this clone turned up once. The chain employs TRBV28 and TRBJ1-5, with 7 bases aligning to TRBD1. CDR1 and CDR2 from the germline V gene are MDHEN and SYDVKM. The CDR3 consists of 15 residues. Trimming at V came to 4 bases and at J to 9 bases, leaving 12 bases not matched to a gene. The CDR3 sequence: CASSSGQTTLLPQHF. The CDR3 nucleotides are TGTGCCAGCAGTTCGGGACAGACAACTTTATTGCCCCAGCATTTT.

The gene calls are TRBV7-2 and TRBJ2-5; unclear D gene. The CDR3 extends over 12 amino acids. The V gene lost 0 bases and the J gene lost 6 bases, with 5 bases spanning the gap. Germline V CDR1 and CDR2: SGHTA, FQGNSA. CDR3 DNA sequence: TGTGCCAGCAGCTTAGCGTGGCAGACCCAGTACTTC. Its protein is CASSLAWQTQYF.

This clone occurred once. The chain combines TRBV6-8 with TRBJ1-6, with 8 bases that match TRBD1. The V and J ends lost 2 bases and 0 bases, in that order; junction bases with no gene match: 6. CDR1 MNHGY and CDR2 SAAAGT come from the germline V gene. The CDR3 has 18 amino acids. The CDR3 loop reads CASSYRRGPSSYNSPLHF. The CDR3 DNA reads TGTGCCAGCAGTTACCGCAGGGGGCCCAGCTCCTATAATTCACCCCTCCACTTT.

The J gene is TRBJ1-5, the V gene TRBV2, with D perhaps matching TRBD1 (6 bases). This CDR3 has 13 residues. Per the germline V gene, CDR1 is SNHLY and CDR2 is FYNNEI. The V end lost 7 bases, the J end lost 2 bases, and 9 bases lay between the germline ends. CDR3 in amino acids: CASTTGGNQPQHF. The DNA of the CDR3 is TGTGCCAGCACGACAGGTGGCAATCAGCCCCAGCATTTT.

The gene calls are TRBV14 and TRBJ1-4, with TRBD1 matching 7 bases. This CDR3 is 15 amino acids long. Trimming at V came to 2 bases and at J to 7 bases, leaving 7 bases not matched to a gene. Germline CDR1 SGHDN, CDR2 FVKESK. The CDR3 DNA follows: TGTGCCAGCAGCCAACTACAGGGGCTGAGTGAAAAACTGTTTTTT. Protein product: CASSQLQGLSEKLFF.

The chain employs TRBV9 and TRBJ2-1; TRBD2 matches at 7 bases. The trim removed 0 bases at V and 3 bases at J, leaving 3 bases unmatched. CDR1 SGDLS and CDR2 YYNGEE come from the germline V gene. The CDR3 is made up of 15 amino acids. CDR3 nucleotides: TGTGCCAGCAGCGTAGCCGGACTAGTCTACAATGAGCAGTTCTTC. As protein: CASSVAGLVYNEQFF.

The chain carries TRBV19 and TRBJ1-2; a weak D match, TRBD1 (5 bases). In germline, CDR1 is LNHDA, CDR2 SQIVND (reference sequence). CDR3 length: 12 amino acids. V gave up 11 bases and J gave up 2 bases, with 12 bases separating them. CDR3 sequence reads: CASGGTNYGYTF. The CDR3 nucleotides read TGTGCCTCAGGAGGGACCAACTATGGCTACACCTTC.

The chain has TRBV7-9 and TRBJ1-4; TRBD1 might be the D (6 bases). The germline V gene has CDR1 SEHNR and CDR2 FQNEAQ (reference sequence). Between the trimmed V and J ends, which lost 4 bases and 5 bases, there was a span of 17 bases. This CDR3 is built from 16 residues. This chain's CDR3 is CASSSTKWGTNEKLFF. The CDR3 DNA reads TGTGCCAGCAGCTCAACAAAGTGGGGGACAAATGAAAAACTGTTTTTT. Using reference TRBV7-9 and TRBJ1-4 for the parts outside the CDR3, the full variable domain is DTGVSQNPRHKITKRGQNVTFRCDPISEHNRLYWYRQTLGQGPEFLTYFQNEAQLEKSRLLSDRFSAERPKGSFSTLEIQRTEQGDSAMYLCASSSTKWGTNEKLFFGSGTQLSVL.

This rearrangement joins TRBV14 to TRBJ2-5; the match to TRBD2 covers 9 bases. The germline gives CDR1 SGHDN, CDR2 FVKESK. The V and J ends lost 1 base and 2 bases, in that order; junction bases with no gene match: 11. The CDR3 is 18 residues long. CDR3 sequence (DNA): TGTGCCAGCAGCCAAGGGATTTCTAGCGGGGTTTTTCAAGAGACCCAGTACTTC. Translated: CASSQGISSGVFQETQYF.

The chain is built from TRBV6-1 and TRBJ2-7, with TRBD1 identical over 7 bases. The CDR3 spans 15 residues. V gave up 4 bases and J gave up 6 bases; unmatched junction bases: 12. Germline-derived CDR1 and CDR2 are MNHNS and SASEGT. CDR3 sequence reads: CASSVQGGQGTEQYF. The CDR3 coding sequence is TGTGCCAGCAGTGTTCAAGGGGGCCAAGGAACCGAGCAGTACTTC.

The genes are TRBV4-1 and TRBJ2-7; tentatively, D is TRBD1 (5 bases). The V end lost 0 bases, the J end lost 5 bases, and 14 bases lay between the germline ends. Looked up from germline, CDR1 is MGHRA and CDR2 is YSYEKL. The CDR3 totals 15 residues. The CDR3 region is CASSQDLNAQDEQYF. CDR3 sequence (DNA): TGCGCCAGCAGCCAAGATTTGAACGCACAGGACGAGCAGTACTTC.

This clone was recorded only once. J is TRBJ2-2 and V is TRBV5-1; D possibly corresponds to TRBD1 (5 bases). Trimming stripped 4 bases from V and 7 bases from J, with 11 bases between. The CDR3 consists of 13 residues. The germline V gene encodes CDR1 SGHRS and CDR2 YFSETQ. The CDR3 protein is CASSRQPDGELFF. The CDR3 DNA sequence: TGCGCCAGCAGCCGACAGCCCGACGGGGAGCTGTTTTTT.

The J gene is TRBJ1-1, the V gene TRBV7-9; D remains ambiguous. Trimming shortened V by 1 base and J by 3 bases, and 9 bases separated the two germline ends. The CDR3 totals 14 residues. Germline lookup yields CDR1 SEHNR and CDR2 FQNEAQ (reference sequence). The CDR3 spells CASSLVGPDTEAFF. The CDR3 DNA reads TGTGCCAGCAGCTTAGTTGGTCCGGACACTGAAGCTTTCTTT.

The genes are TRBV5-1 and TRBJ2-3; 10 bases line up with TRBD2. The CDR3 totals 16 residues. The ends lost 2 bases at V and 0 bases at J; junction bases unmatched: 3. Germline CDR1 reads SGHRS; CDR2 reads YFSETQ. The CDR3 loop is CASSFRTSGSTDTQYF. The CDR3 bases are TGCGCCAGCAGCTTCCGGACTAGCGGTAGCACAGATACGCAGTATTTT.

This chain uses TRBV30 with TRBJ2-7; D ambiguous. V lost 1 base, J lost 5 bases, and 6 bases lay in between. The CDR3 has 11 amino acids. CDR1 and CDR2 (germline): GTSNPN, SVGIG (reference sequence). CDR3 DNA: TGTGCCTGGAGTGCGTATGACGAGCAGTACTTC. It yields the protein CAWSAYDEQYF.

V is TRBV4-3 and J is TRBJ1-2; 7 bases align to TRBD1. CDR3 length: 14 residues. Trimming cost V 1 base and J 5 bases; bases outside gene matches: 4. CDR1 LGHNA and CDR2 YSLEER come from the germline V gene. For the CDR3, the DNA is TGCGCCAGCAGCCAAGGGACAGGAGCTTATGGCTACACCTTC. Its protein is CASSQGTGAYGYTF.

The chain uses TRBV14 and TRBJ1-2, with 11 bases lining up with TRBD1. V lost 6 bases to trimming and J lost 9 bases; unmatched junction nucleotides: 6. The CDR3 is 13 amino acids. CDR1 and CDR2 from the germline V gene are SGHDN and FVKESK. CDR3 coding DNA: TGTGCCAGCAGGAGGGGACAGGGGGAGAGCTACACCTTC. Translated: CASRRGQGESYTF.

This rearrangement joins TRBV11-2 to TRBJ1-3, with no clear D. This CDR3 has 16 amino acids. The ends were cut back, 5 bases at V and 7 bases at J, with 21 bases in the middle. Germline V gene lookup returns CDR1 SGHAT and CDR2 FQNNGV. The CDR3 DNA is TGTGCCAGCAGCCGAGGGTCTGTGCCGACCTGGAACACCATATATTTT. This encodes CASSRGSVPTWNTIYF.